The present T cell receptor (beta chain) was sequenced within a study of shared clonotypes between healthy human individuals. Study-level background: Each donor's CD8 memory used one plate, CD8 naive two, each CD4 subset three.

TCRdb keeps only in-frame clones here, not all; method: immunoSEQ multiplex PCR. The sample shows around 2,000,000 clones, approximately 94% of them seen only once. Only CD45RO-negative cells positively selected for CCR7 counted as naive CD8 cells, so terminally differentiated effector memory CD45RA+ cells were excluded. Donors, healthy HIV-negative adults, lacked recent acute infections or vaccinations. CDR3 length: 16 amino acids. V was pared by 2 bases and J by 3 bases, with 1 base of the junction left unmatched. The V gene's germline CDR1 is SGHRS and CDR2 YFSETQ. Details on this clone: Its antigen remains unknown. Other nucleotide sequences in the sample specify the same CDR3.

Study findings and constraints: Rarefaction curves obtained for sorted subsets showed sequencing incomplete despite large depth.

The TCR comes from a man aged 18 to 30 in good health. The rearrangement links TRBV5-1 to TRBJ2-1; 14 bases are shared with TRBD2. Sequenced material: naive CD8+ T cells sorted from blood. This CDR3 is CASSLGLAGGYNEQFF. In DNA form, the CDR3 reads TGCGCCAGCAGCTTAGGACTAGCGGGAGGCTACAATGAGCAGTTCTTC. The full variable domain, rest sourced from reference TRBV5-1 and TRBJ2-1, is KAGVTQTPRYLIKTRGQQVTLSCSPISGHRSVSWYQQTPGQGLQFLFEYFSETQRNKGNFPGRFSGRQFSNSRSEMNVSTLELGDSALYLCASSLGLAGGYNEQFFGPGTRLTVL.